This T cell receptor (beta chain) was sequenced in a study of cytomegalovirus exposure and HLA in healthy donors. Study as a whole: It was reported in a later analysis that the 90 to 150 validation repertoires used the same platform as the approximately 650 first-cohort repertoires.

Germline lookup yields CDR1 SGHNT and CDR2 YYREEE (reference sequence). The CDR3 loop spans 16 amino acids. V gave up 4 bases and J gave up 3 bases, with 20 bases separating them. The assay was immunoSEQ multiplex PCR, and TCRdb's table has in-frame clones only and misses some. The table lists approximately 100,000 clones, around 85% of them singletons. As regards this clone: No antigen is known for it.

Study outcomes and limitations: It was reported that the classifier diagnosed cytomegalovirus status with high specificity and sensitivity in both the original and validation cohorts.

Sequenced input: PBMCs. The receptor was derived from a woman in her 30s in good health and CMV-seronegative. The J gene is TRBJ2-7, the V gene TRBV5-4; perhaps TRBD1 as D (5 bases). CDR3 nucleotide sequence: TGTGCCAGCAGCAGTGGGGCAGGCCCCCTGAGCTACGAGCAGTACTTC. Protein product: CASSSGAGPLSYEQYF. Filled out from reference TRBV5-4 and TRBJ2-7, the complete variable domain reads ETGVTQSPTHLIKTRGQQVTLRCSSQSGHNTVSWYQQALGQGPQFIFQYYREEENGRGNFPPRFSGLQFPNYSSELNVNALELDDSALYLCASSSGAGPLSYEQYFGPGTRLTVT.